Below, 27 T cell receptor beta chains from the same sample are listed, as sequenced in a study of blood T cells in healthy people across ages. A sample-barcoded 5' primer and a J-beta primer mix were used in a second PCR of about 7 to 12 cycles. Via MiXCR, TCRdb re-called the 5' RACE reads, giving one row per CDR3 protein. Of 1.6 million or so distinct CDR3 sequences listed, roughly 32% were seen once; the top ten hold around 11%. Sequences were obtained from blood. The receptors stem from a woman between 25 and 40 years old in good health.

This chain links TRBV20-1 with TRBJ2-1; 12 positions agree with TRBD2. Germline CDR1 DFQATT, CDR2 SNEGSKA (reference sequence). This CDR3 is 16 amino acids long. With 5 bases clipped from V and 4 bases from J, the junction kept 9 bases outside the gene matches. The CDR3 protein is CSAGSSGGDLYNEQFF. The CDR3 nucleotides read TGCAGTGCTGGGTCTAGCGGGGGGGACTTGTACAATGAGCAGTTCTTC.

This clonotype was seen a handful of times. The chain is built from TRBV28 and TRBJ2-1; possible D gene TRBD2, 6 bases. The V gene's germline CDR1 is MDHEN and CDR2 SYDVKM. The CDR3 loop spans 18 amino acids. The V end was cut by 5 bases, the J end by 6 bases, with 26 bases between. The CDR3 here is CASSQSNSGTVLGNEQFF. Written as DNA, the CDR3 is TGTGCCAGCAGTCAGTCCAATAGCGGAACCGTATTGGGCAATGAGCAGTTCTTC.

This clonotype was seen ten or more times. The CDR3 sequence is CSALRPATDTQYF. DNA for the CDR3: TGCAGCGCCCTCCGGCCAGCCACAGATACGCAGTATTTT. This chain links TRBV29-1 with TRBJ2-3; D gene unclear. There are 13 residues in the CDR3. The germline V gene encodes CDR1 SQVTM and CDR2 ANQGSEA. V lost 7 bases and J 2 bases, leaving 13 bases between the germline ends.

The rearrangement joins TRBV5-1 to TRBJ2-3; D is unclear. There are 15 residues in the CDR3. Germline assignment: CDR1 SGHRS and CDR2 YFSETQ. V was cut by 1 base and J by 5 bases, with 14 bases left in between. CDR3 region: CASSLRGIPEDTQYF. In DNA form, the CDR3 reads TGCGCCAGCAGCTTGAGAGGCATTCCCGAAGATACGCAGTATTTT.

This clonotype was seen only a few times. The chain combines TRBV4-1 with TRBJ2-1; TRBD1 matches at 9 bases. The CDR3 runs 17 residues. J gave up 2 bases and V 1 base, and 6 bases lay outside the gene matches. Germline V gene sequence: CDR1 MGHRA, CDR2 YSYEKL. CDR3 nucleotide sequence: TGCGCCAGCAGCCAAGTACAGGGGGCCCACCCCTACAATGAGCAGTTCTTC. Translating it yields CASSQVQGAHPYNEQFF.

The V call is TRBV5-1, the J call TRBJ1-1; TRBD1 aligns across 10 bases. The CDR3 spans 17 residues. In germline, CDR1 is SGHRS, CDR2 YFSETQ. V lost 0 bases and J lost 5; bases outside the gene matches: 10. The chain's CDR3 is CASSLGGQGSWRTEAFF. CDR3 bases: TGCGCCAGCAGCTTGGGGGGACAGGGGTCTTGGAGGACTGAAGCTTTCTTT. Supplemented by reference TRBV5-1 and TRBJ1-1, the full variable domain reads KAGVTQTPRYLIKTRGQQVTLSCSPISGHRSVSWYQQTPGQGLQFLFEYFSETQRNKGNFPGRFSGRQFSNSRSEMNVSTLELGDSALYLCASSLGGQGSWRTEAFFGQGTRLTVV.

J is TRBJ2-3 and V is TRBV4-2, with unresolved D. Trimming stripped 1 base from V and 5 bases from J, with 10 bases between. Germline V gene data show CDR1 as LGHNA and CDR2 as YNFKEQ. The CDR3 runs to 14 residues. This chain's CDR3 is CASSQGRGLDTQYF. In DNA, the CDR3 is TGTGCCAGCAGCCAAGGTCGCGGTTTAGATACGCAGTATTTT.

V usage is TRBV25-1 and J usage is TRBJ1-4, with D possibly TRBD1 on 5 matching bases. The V gene lost 3 bases and the J gene lost 7 bases, with 12 bases spanning the gap. CDR1 and CDR2 from the germline V gene are MGHDK and SYGVNS. The length of the CDR3 is 14 residues. Here the CDR3 reads CASSDAGRIEKLFF. DNA of the CDR3: TGTGCCAGCAGTGATGCAGGGAGGATTGAAAAACTGTTTTTT.

This clonotype was detected many times. The chain carries TRBV29-1 and TRBJ2-7; 9 bases fit TRBD1. The germline V gene encodes CDR1 SQVTM and CDR2 ANQGSEA. The V segment lost 6 bases and the J segment 4 bases; nucleotides outside the gene matches: 10. This CDR3 is built from 14 residues. The CDR3 DNA is TGCAGCGTCGCTGGGGGGACAGGGCAGTACGAGCAGTACTTC. It encodes CSVAGGTGQYEQYF.

This clonotype came up once. The V gene is TRBV3-1, the J gene TRBJ2-7; TRBD1 or TRBD2 may be the D gene (6 bases each). The CDR3 sequence is 15 residues long. V was trimmed by 0 bases and J by 2 bases, leaving 11 bases between them. Germline V lookup: CDR1 LGHDT, CDR2 YNNKEL (reference sequence). CDR3 sequence: CASSQDLGGPYEQYF. CDR3 bases: TGTGCCAGCAGCCAAGATCTTGGGGGGCCCTACGAGCAGTACTTC.

In DNA, the CDR3 is TGCAGTGCCGCGGTGGAGTATGAGCAGTTCTTC. This translates into CSAAVEYEQFF. The chain employs TRBV20-1 and TRBJ2-1; D ambiguous. The CDR3 consists of 11 residues. Germline assignment: CDR1 DFQATT and CDR2 SNEGSKA (reference sequence). Trimming removed 6 bases from V and 8 bases from J, with 11 bases in between.

The V gene is TRBV28, the J gene TRBJ2-5, with TRBD1 matching over 8 bases. The CDR3 length is 16 residues. With V trimmed by 5 bases and J by 5 bases, 13 bases remained unmatched. CDR1 and CDR2 (germline): MDHEN, SYDVKM. The CDR3 DNA is TGTGCCAGCAGTCTCTTATTGACAGGGGAGAGGGAGACCCAGTACTTC. Translation gives CASSLLLTGERETQYF.

There are a few counts of this clonotype. For the CDR3, the DNA is TGTGCCAGCAGCCTCGTGTGGACAGACCACAATGAGCAGTTCTTC. Its protein product is CASSLVWTDHNEQFF. The V call is TRBV7-9, the J call TRBJ2-1; tentatively, D is TRBD1 (6 bases). This CDR3 comprises 15 residues. Germline V gives CDR1 SEHNR, CDR2 FQNEAQ (reference sequence). V dropped 5 bases and J dropped 5 bases, with 16 bases sitting between them.

A note on this clonotype: Mismatch with germline at one junction end may stem from a read error. V gene TRBV4-1 combines with J gene TRBJ1-4, with D maybe TRBD1 (5 bases). The germline gives CDR1 MGHRA, CDR2 YSYEKL. The CDR3 contains 15 residues. The CDR3: CAGSQVVQGREKLFF. The DNA for the CDR3 is TGCGCCGGCAGCCAAGTCGTCCAGGGCCGGGAAAAACTGTTTTTT.

The gene calls are TRBV5-1 and TRBJ2-3; D possibly matches TRBD1 or TRBD2 (5 bases each). The CDR3 is made up of 16 amino acids. V was clipped by 4 bases and J by 0 bases, with 15 bases between them. Per the germline V gene, CDR1 is SGHRS and CDR2 is YFSETQ. Here the CDR3 reads CASSLGVGGSTDTQYF. For the CDR3, the DNA is TGCGCCAGCAGCCTGGGGGTGGGCGGAAGCACAGATACGCAGTATTTT.

This clonotype has more than one count but fewer than ten. V usage is TRBV10-3 and J usage is TRBJ1-1, with a tentative D call TRBD1 (6 bases). V lost 7 bases to trimming and J lost 0 bases, with 21 bases between them. Germline CDR1 reads ENHRY; CDR2 reads SYGVKD. This CDR3 region has 17 residues. The CDR3 is CAITSEGVGPMNTEAFF. CDR3 in DNA: TGTGCCATCACCTCGGAGGGGGTGGGCCCCATGAACACTGAAGCTTTCTTT.

This clonotype was counted between two and nine times. J is TRBJ2-7 and V is TRBV5-1; D remains unclear. Trimming took off 4 bases at V and 0 bases at J, with 14 bases between the two ends. The CDR3 runs to 15 residues. Germline CDR1 SGHRS, CDR2 YFSETQ. In DNA form, the CDR3 reads TGCGCCAGCAGCGAGCTGGCGTCCAGCTCCTACGAGCAGTACTTC. This sequence encodes CASSELASSSYEQYF.

This clonotype was counted only a few times. This chain links TRBV27 with TRBJ2-1, with 8 bases fitting TRBD1. Looked up from germline, CDR1 is MNHEY and CDR2 is SMNVEV (reference sequence). The CDR3 runs to 15 residues. The V segment lost 5 bases and the J segment 8 bases; nucleotides outside the gene matches: 11. The CDR3 nucleotides read TGTGCCAGCAGTACCCCCGGGACAGGAAATTATGAGCAGTTCTTC. This translates into CASSTPGTGNYEQFF.

The chain links TRBV7-9 to TRBJ1-1; unclear D gene. Germline CDR1 and CDR2: SEHNR and FQNEAQ (reference sequence). The CDR3 is made up of 16 amino acids. The V end lost 5 bases, the J end lost 3 bases, and 19 bases lay between the germline ends. The CDR3 sequence: CASSRSRPGGDTEAFF. CDR3 sequence (DNA): TGTGCCAGCAGCCGATCACGGCCCGGTGGGGACACTGAAGCTTTCTTT. The full variable domain, its missing parts supplied by reference TRBV7-9 and TRBJ1-1, is DTGVSQNPRHKITKRGQNVTFRCDPISEHNRLYWYRQTLGQGPEFLTYFQNEAQLEKSRLLSDRFSAERPKGSFSTLEIQRTEQGDSAMYLCASSRSRPGGDTEAFFGQGTRLTVV.

Concerning this clonotype itself: The junction shows a germline mismatch at one end, possibly a read error. The CDR3 bases are TGTTCCAGCAGCGTAGAAGGGGGCTCCTACAATGAGCAGTTCTTC. It encodes CSSSVEGGSYNEQFF. This chain uses TRBV9 with TRBJ2-1; the D gene is possibly TRBD1 (6 bases). Germline assignment: CDR1 SGDLS and CDR2 YYNGEE. The CDR3 runs 15 residues.

The gene calls are TRBV20-1 and TRBJ2-5; no firm D call. The J call may be wrong; the DNA end is better matched by TRBJ2-7. Germline CDR1 reads DFQATT; CDR2 reads SNEGSKA (reference sequence). The CDR3 sequence is 15 residues long. CDR3 sequence reads: CSARDLTRKSSEQYF. CDR3 sequence (DNA): TGCAGTGCTAGAGATCTTACAAGAAAGAGCTCCGAGCAGTACTTC.

The chain uses TRBV6-4 and TRBJ2-2; 8 bases align to TRBD2. CDR1 is MRHNA, CDR2 SNTAGT, per germline. The V gene end was trimmed by 6 bases and the J gene end by 6 bases; junction bases not matched to a gene: 9. The CDR3 totals 15 residues. CDR3 loop: CASSPLAGLSGELFF. CDR3 nucleotides: TGTGCCAGCAGCCCGTTAGCGGGACTTTCCGGGGAGCTGTTTTTT.

The chain combines TRBV10-3 with TRBJ2-1; 14 bases are a match to TRBD2. This CDR3 is built from 22 residues. The germline gives CDR1 ENHRY, CDR2 SYGVKD. The V gene end was trimmed by 0 bases and the J gene end by 0 bases; junction bases not matched to a gene: 13. This CDR3 is CAISESAEDRTSGRSSYNEQFF. In nucleotides, the CDR3 is TGTGCCATCAGTGAGTCGGCCGAAGACCGGACTAGCGGGAGGAGCTCCTACAATGAGCAGTTCTTC.

The J gene is TRBJ2-7, the V gene TRBV12-3 or TRBV12-4; TRBD2 is a possible D gene (6 bases). The V end was cut by 5 bases, the J end by 2 bases, with 13 bases between. The CDR3 has 14 amino acids. The CDR3 DNA reads as TGTGCCAGCAGTCTAGGTTGGGGGGCCTACGAGCAGTACTTC. Its protein product is CASSLGWGAYEQYF.

This clonotype was seen more than once but under ten times. This chain links TRBV5-1 with TRBJ1-1; D uncertain. This CDR3 has 11 amino acids. Germline V gene sequence: CDR1 SGHRS, CDR2 YFSETQ. V dropped 0 bases and J dropped 9 bases, with 6 bases sitting between them. The CDR3 DNA sequence: TGCGCCAGCAGCTTGGGGGATCAAGCTTTCTTT. It codes for CASSLGDQAFF.

V usage is TRBV20-1 and J usage is TRBJ1-6; tentative D call: TRBD1 (5 bases). The CDR3 loop spans 14 amino acids. Trimming took 5 bases from V and 7 from J, leaving 15 bases between them. Germline values: CDR1 DFQATT, CDR2 SNEGSKA (reference sequence). The CDR3 region is CSAQRGDKNSPLHF. The CDR3 DNA reads TGCAGTGCTCAGAGGGGAGATAAGAATTCACCCCTCCACTTT.

The chain joins TRBV6-1 to TRBJ1-5; weak D call: TRBD1 (5 bases). The germline V gene encodes CDR1 MNHNS and CDR2 SASEGT. The CDR3 has 15 residues. V dropped 6 bases and J dropped 1 base, with 13 bases sitting between them. The CDR3 sequence: CASRGVGASNQPQHF. CDR3 DNA: TGTGCCAGCAGGGGTGTAGGGGCGAGCAATCAGCCCCAGCATTTT.